Listed below are T cell receptor beta chains from one sample, sequenced in a study of technical replicates of blood from a handful of donors. The method was immunoSEQ multiplex PCR; TCRdb's version includes in-frame clones alone and lacks a portion of them. The repertoire includes 79,000 or so clones, around 92% of them detected once, and more than 0.3% sits in the top ten. The sample was T cells isolated from PBMCs. Receptor source: a human donor in good health. Each CDR3 is given with its conserved first and last residue. Each record gives: V gene, clone size, J gene, D gene, CDR3 DNA, CDR3 protein. D genes are given only for firm matches. Where a row states a size, it is once, few, many or the class of an expanded clone; other rows omit it.

V: TRBV4-3
size: -
J: TRBJ1-1
D: TRBD1
DNA: TGCGCTAGCAGCCAAGATACCAGGGGGCGTCGGGGCACTGAAGCTTTCTTT
CDR3: CASSQDTRGRRGTEAFF

V: TRBV28
size: -
J: TRBJ2-7
D: -
DNA: -
CDR3: CASSSSGYLDSSYEQYF

V: TRBV28
size: -
J: TRBJ1-5
D: TRBD1
DNA: TGTGCCAGCAGTTTCCCCCGAGGACAGGGTTTAGATCAGCCCCAGCATTTT
CDR3: CASSFPRGQGLDQPQHF

V: TRBV27
size: -
J: TRBJ2-7
D: -
DNA: TGTGCCAGCAGTTTACCGGGCTACGAGCAGTACTTC
CDR3: CASSLPGYEQYF

V: TRBV18
size: -
J: TRBJ1-3
D: TRBD1
DNA: TGTGCCAGCTCCCGGGGGACAGACCTAAACACCATATATTTT
CDR3: CASSRGTDLNTIYF

V: TRBV4-3
size: -
J: TRBJ1-5
D: -
DNA: TGCGCCAGCAGCCAAAATAGGGGCGTGGGTCAGCCCCAGCATTTT
CDR3: CASSQNRGVGQPQHF

V: TRBV9
size: -
J: TRBJ1-1
D: -
DNA: TGTGCCAGCAGCGTAGATGGGAGGGAAGCTTTCTTT
CDR3: CASSVDGREAFF

V: TRBV6-1
size: -
J: TRBJ1-1
D: -
DNA: TGTGCCAGCAGGACAGCCTTAGCTCTGAACACTGAAGCTTTCTTT
CDR3: CASRTALALNTEAFF

V: TRBV7-9
size: -
J: TRBJ2-7
D: TRBD2
DNA: TGTGCCAGCGGCGGGAGGGAATACGAGCAGTACTTC
CDR3: CASGGREYEQYF

V: TRBV11-2
size: -
J: TRBJ2-1
D: -
DNA: TGTGCCAGCAGCTTTAGAAGAAACAATGAGCAGTTCTTC
CDR3: CASSFRRNNEQFF

V: TRBV29-1
size: -
J: TRBJ2-7
D: TRBD1
DNA: TGCAGCGTCGCCTCCAACAGGGGATTCGAGCAGTACTTC
CDR3: CSVASNRGFEQYF

V: TRBV6-6
size: -
J: TRBJ1-1
D: -
DNA: TGTGCCAGCACCCCGGGGGGGATGAACACTGAAGCTTTCTTT
CDR3: CASTPGGMNTEAFF

V: TRBV28
size: -
J: TRBJ1-5
D: TRBD1
DNA: TGTGCCAGCAGCTCTATTTTCCCCGACAGGGGGCTCGTTCCGAAGCCCCAGCATTTT
CDR3: CASSSIFPDRGLVPKPQHF

V: TRBV7-2
size: -
J: TRBJ2-3
D: TRBD1
DNA: TGTGCCAGCAGCTTCCGACAGGGGGTCGCAGATACGCAGTATTTT
CDR3: CASSFRQGVADTQYF

V: TRBV7-2
size: -
J: TRBJ1-4
D: -
DNA: TGTGCCAGCAGCTCGACAGGAGGTATAGCTGAAAAACTGTTTTTT
CDR3: CASSSTGGIAEKLFF

V: TRBV6-5
size: -
J: TRBJ1-1
D: -
DNA: TGTGCCAGCAGTTACGGGTCGGAAGCGGAGTCTTTCTTT
CDR3: CASSYGSEAESFF

V: TRBV7-7
size: -
J: TRBJ2-7
D: TRBD1
DNA: TGTGCTAGCAGCCGGGACAGGGATTCCTACGAGCAGTACTTC
CDR3: CASSRDRDSYEQYF

V: TRBV19
size: -
J: TRBJ1-4
D: -
DNA: TGTGCCAGTAGGGATGTCGACAGTGGCTGGATCAGGAAACTGTTTTTT
CDR3: CASRDVDSGWIRKLFF

V: TRBV5-4
size: -
J: TRBJ2-3
D: -
DNA: TGTGCCAGCAGCCGCGGGTTCACAGATACGCAGTATTTT
CDR3: CASSRGFTDTQYF

V: TRBV28
size: -
J: TRBJ1-1
D: -
DNA: TGTGCCAGCACCGACATACCGGGACATAAGAACACTGAAGCTTTCTTT
CDR3: CASTDIPGHKNTEAFF

V: TRBV19
size: -
J: TRBJ1-1
D: -
DNA: TGTGCCAGTAGTCCCGACACGGATCGAGCTTTCTTT
CDR3: CASSPDTDRAFF

V: TRBV30
size: once
J: TRBJ2-1
D: -
DNA: TGTGCCTGGAACCCGATGGGAGCCGCGTACAATGAGCAGTTCTTC
CDR3: CAWNPMGAAYNEQFF

V: TRBV10-3
size: -
J: TRBJ1-1
D: -
DNA: TGTGCCACCGGAGGTTTAGCAGGCAGGAACACTGAAGCTTTCTTT
CDR3: CATGGLAGRNTEAFF

V: TRBV5-1
size: once
J: TRBJ2-7
D: -
DNA: TGCGCCAGCAGCTCTCAGAGCTTCACTAACTACGAGCAGTACTTC
CDR3: CASSSQSFTNYEQYF

V: TRBV29-1
size: -
J: TRBJ2-1
D: TRBD2
DNA: TGCAGCGTTCCTTTGACTAGCCTCTACAATGAGCAGTTCTTC
CDR3: CSVPLTSLYNEQFF

V: TRBV27
size: -
J: TRBJ2-3
D: -
DNA: TGTGCCAGCAGTTTAGGCTACGGCCGAGGGTATTTT
CDR3: CASSLGYGRGYF

V: TRBV9
size: few
J: TRBJ2-3
D: -
DNA: TGTGCCAGCAGCGTAGGCCCCCGGCAGGGTGCAGATACGCAGTATTTT
CDR3: CASSVGPRQGADTQYF

V: TRBV30
size: -
J: TRBJ1-4
D: -
DNA: TGTGCCTGGAGTATCGGGAGTATTTCCAAGGAAAAACTGTTTTTT
CDR3: CAWSIGSISKEKLFF

V: TRBV7-9
size: -
J: TRBJ2-1
D: -
DNA: TGTGCCAGCAGCTTACAGGGGAATGAGCAGTTCTTC
CDR3: CASSLQGNEQFF

V: TRBV7-9
size: -
J: TRBJ1-1
D: -
DNA: TGTGCCAGCTTTGGTTATGGCCCTGAAGCTTTCTTT
CDR3: CASFGYGPEAFF

V: TRBV6-1
size: once
J: TRBJ1-3
D: -
DNA: TGTGCCAGTCGGGACTCCGGCTCTGGAAACACCATATATTTT
CDR3: CASRDSGSGNTIYF

V: TRBV6-1
size: -
J: TRBJ1-2
D: -
DNA: TGTGCCAGCAGTCTCACAGGGTTTTATGGCTACACCTTC
CDR3: CASSLTGFYGYTF

V: TRBV2
size: -
J: TRBJ2-7
D: TRBD1
DNA: TGTGCCAGCACCCAGGACAGGCCAATACCGTACTTC
CDR3: CASTQDRPIPYF

V: TRBV6-5
size: -
J: TRBJ2-7
D: -
DNA: TGTGCCAGCAGTTACGGAGGGAGAGGGTACGAGCAGTACTTC
CDR3: CASSYGGRGYEQYF

V: TRBV6-5
size: -
J: TRBJ2-7
D: -
DNA: TGTGCCAGCAGTTATCAGGGGCGCGAGCAGTACTTC
CDR3: CASSYQGREQYF

V: TRBV7-6
size: -
J: TRBJ2-5
D: -
DNA: TGTGCCAGCAGCTTACAGAATATCGGGGAGACCCAGTACTTC
CDR3: CASSLQNIGETQYF

V: TRBV11-3
size: -
J: TRBJ1-1
D: -
DNA: TGTGCCAGCAGCTTAGATTTCGGGACTGAAGCTTTCTTT
CDR3: CASSLDFGTEAFF

V: TRBV28
size: -
J: TRBJ2-7
D: -
DNA: TGTGCCAGCAGGTCGGACAGCCCAGTATCCTACGAGCAGTACTTC
CDR3: CASRSDSPVSYEQYF

V: TRBV9
size: -
J: TRBJ2-1
D: -
DNA: TGTGCCAGCAGCGTAGGGGTTAGTGGACTTTACAATGAGCAGTTCTTC
CDR3: CASSVGVSGLYNEQFF

V: TRBV5-4
size: -
J: TRBJ1-2
D: -
DNA: TGTGCCAGCAGCCCTACCGGGTCCTCGGGGGGCTACACCTTC
CDR3: CASSPTGSSGGYTF

V: TRBV7-8
size: -
J: TRBJ2-7
D: -
DNA: TGTGCCAGCAGCTTAGAAGCAGGGATTTACGAGCAGTACTTC
CDR3: CASSLEAGIYEQYF

V: TRBV19
size: -
J: TRBJ1-2
D: TRBD1
DNA: TGTGCCAGATCAGGGGGAGGCAACTATGGCTACACCTTC
CDR3: CARSGGGNYGYTF

V: TRBV7-8
size: -
J: TRBJ1-1
D: -
DNA: TGTGCCAGCAGCTTACCAGGGCTAGAAGCTTTCTTT
CDR3: CASSLPGLEAFF

V: TRBV13
size: -
J: TRBJ2-7
D: -
DNA: TGTGCCAGCAGCTTAGGGTCTCCTAACGAGCAGTACTTC
CDR3: CASSLGSPNEQYF

V: TRBV7-8
size: once
J: TRBJ2-7
D: -
DNA: TGTGCCAGCAGCTTAGTCAGGGAGCAGTACTTC
CDR3: CASSLVREQYF

V: TRBV10-2
size: once
J: TRBJ2-1
D: TRBD2
DNA: TGCGCCAGCAGTGTTGCAGCGGGAGACTACAATGAGCAGTTCTTC
CDR3: CASSVAAGDYNEQFF

V: TRBV5-4
size: -
J: TRBJ1-2
D: -
DNA: TGTGCCAGCAGCTCGCTCAGTTATACCCTCGATGGCTATGGCTACACCTTC
CDR3: CASSSLSYTLDGYGYTF

V: TRBV5-1
size: -
J: TRBJ2-7
D: TRBD2
DNA: TGCGCCAGCAGCAATACTAGCGGTCCCTACGAGCAGTACTTC
CDR3: CASSNTSGPYEQYF

V: TRBV4-2
size: -
J: TRBJ2-7
D: TRBD1
DNA: TGTGCCAGCAGCCAAGACAGGGACAGGGGAAACGAGCAGTACTTC
CDR3: CASSQDRDRGNEQYF

V: TRBV6-5
size: -
J: TRBJ2-7
D: -
DNA: TGTGCCAGTAGTGGGAGCCTCTCCTACGAGCAGTACTTC
CDR3: CASSGSLSYEQYF

V: TRBV5-1
size: -
J: TRBJ1-2
D: -
DNA: TGCGCCAGCAGATTGACAGTTAACTATGGCTACACCTTC
CDR3: CASRLTVNYGYTF